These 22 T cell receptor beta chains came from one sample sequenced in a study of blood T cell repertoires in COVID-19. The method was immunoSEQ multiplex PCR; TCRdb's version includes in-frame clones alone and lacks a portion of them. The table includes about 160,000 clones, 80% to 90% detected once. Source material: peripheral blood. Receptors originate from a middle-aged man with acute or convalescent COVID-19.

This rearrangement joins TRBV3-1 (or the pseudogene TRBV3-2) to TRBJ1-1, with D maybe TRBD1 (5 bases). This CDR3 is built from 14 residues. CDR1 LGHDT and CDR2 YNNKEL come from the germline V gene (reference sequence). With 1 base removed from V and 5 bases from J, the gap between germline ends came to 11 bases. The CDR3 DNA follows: TGTGCCAGCAGCCAAGCTTTCGGGGGAACTGAAGCTTTCTTT. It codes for CASSQAFGGTEAFF.

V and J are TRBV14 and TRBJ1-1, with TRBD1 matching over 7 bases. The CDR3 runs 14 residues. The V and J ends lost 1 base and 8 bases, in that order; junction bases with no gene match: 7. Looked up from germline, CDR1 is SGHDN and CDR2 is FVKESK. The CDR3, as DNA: TGTGCCAGCAGCCAAGCTCAGGACAGGAGGGAAGCTTTCTTT. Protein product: CASSQAQDRREAFF.

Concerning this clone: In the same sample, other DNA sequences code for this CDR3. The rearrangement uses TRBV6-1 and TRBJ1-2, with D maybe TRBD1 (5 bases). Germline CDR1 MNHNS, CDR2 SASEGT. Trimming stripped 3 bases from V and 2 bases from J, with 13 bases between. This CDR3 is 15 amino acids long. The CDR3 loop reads CASSDGGALNYGYTF. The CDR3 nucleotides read TGTGCCAGCAGTGATGGAGGGGCCTTAAACTATGGCTACACCTTC.

CDR3 sequence: CASSLEAVGLRHNEQFF. CDR3 in DNA: TGTGCCAGCTCCCTGGAGGCTGTCGGACTCAGACACAATGAGCAGTTCTTC. V usage is TRBV7-9 and J usage is TRBJ2-1, with a weak D call TRBD2 (5 bases). The length of the CDR3 is 17 residues. Germline V gene lookup returns CDR1 SEHNR and CDR2 FQNEAQ (reference sequence). Trimming stripped 8 bases from V and 5 bases from J, with 25 bases between. Based on the CDR3 plus reference TRBV7-9 and TRBJ2-1, the full variable domain is DTGVSQNPRHKITKRGQNVTFRCDPISEHNRLYWYRQTLGQGPEFLTYFQNEAQLEKSRLLSDRFSAERPKGSFSTLEIQRTEQGDSAMYLCASSLEAVGLRHNEQFFGPGTRLTVL.

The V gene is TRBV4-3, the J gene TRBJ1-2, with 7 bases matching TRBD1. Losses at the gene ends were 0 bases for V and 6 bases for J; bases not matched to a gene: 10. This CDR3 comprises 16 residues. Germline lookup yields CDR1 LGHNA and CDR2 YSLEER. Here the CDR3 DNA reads TGCGCCAGCAGCCAAGATCTAGGAACAGGGGTACATGGCTACACCTTC. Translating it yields CASSQDLGTGVHGYTF.

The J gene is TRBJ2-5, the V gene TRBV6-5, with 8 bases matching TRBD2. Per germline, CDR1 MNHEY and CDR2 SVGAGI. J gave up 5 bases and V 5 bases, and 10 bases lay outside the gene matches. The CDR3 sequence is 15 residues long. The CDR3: CASSRISGAWETQYF. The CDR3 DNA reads TGTGCCAGCAGTAGAATTAGCGGGGCCTGGGAGACCCAGTACTTC.

The CDR3 DNA follows: TGTGCCAGCAGTGGGGGGTCACAAGGCAATCAGCCCCAGCATTTT. Protein: CASSGGSQGNQPQHF. The V gene is TRBV7-2, the J gene TRBJ1-5, with D tentatively TRBD1 (5 bases). This CDR3 contains 15 residues. Trimming removed 6 bases from V and 2 bases from J, with 14 bases in between. Germline CDR1 SGHTA, CDR2 FQGNSA.

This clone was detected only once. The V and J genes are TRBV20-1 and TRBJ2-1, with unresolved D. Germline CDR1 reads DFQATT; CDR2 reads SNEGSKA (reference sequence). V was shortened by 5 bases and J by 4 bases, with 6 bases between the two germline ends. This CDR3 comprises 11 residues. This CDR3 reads CSAPLYNEQFF. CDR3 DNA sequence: TGCAGTGCTCCTCTGTACAATGAGCAGTTCTTC.

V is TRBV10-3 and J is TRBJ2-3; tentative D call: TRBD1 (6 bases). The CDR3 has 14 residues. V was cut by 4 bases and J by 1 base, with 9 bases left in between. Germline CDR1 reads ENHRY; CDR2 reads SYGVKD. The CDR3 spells CAISGPGGTDTQYF. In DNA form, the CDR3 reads TGTGCCATCAGTGGTCCAGGGGGCACAGATACGCAGTATTTT.

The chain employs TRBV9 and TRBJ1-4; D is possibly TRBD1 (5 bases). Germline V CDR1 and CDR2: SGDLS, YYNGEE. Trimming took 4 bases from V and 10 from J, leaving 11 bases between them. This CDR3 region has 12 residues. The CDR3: CASSQLRGKLFF. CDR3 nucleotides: TGTGCCAGCAGCCAACTTAGGGGAAAACTGTTTTTT.

CDR3: CSVKTSMPYNEQFF. The CDR3 DNA reads TGCAGCGTCAAGACTAGCATGCCTTACAATGAGCAGTTCTTC. The chain joins TRBV29-1 to TRBJ2-1, with 7 bases matching TRBD2. Germline CDR1 reads SQVTM; CDR2 reads ANQGSEA. The CDR3 consists of 14 residues. The junction had 9 bases not matched to a gene; V was cut back by 6 bases and J by 4 bases.

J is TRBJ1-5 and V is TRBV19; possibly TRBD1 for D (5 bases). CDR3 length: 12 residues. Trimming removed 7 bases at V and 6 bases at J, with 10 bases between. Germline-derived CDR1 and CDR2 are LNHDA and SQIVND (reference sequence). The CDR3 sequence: CASKGVGQPQHF. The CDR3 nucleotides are TGTGCCAGTAAAGGGGTGGGTCAGCCCCAGCATTTT.

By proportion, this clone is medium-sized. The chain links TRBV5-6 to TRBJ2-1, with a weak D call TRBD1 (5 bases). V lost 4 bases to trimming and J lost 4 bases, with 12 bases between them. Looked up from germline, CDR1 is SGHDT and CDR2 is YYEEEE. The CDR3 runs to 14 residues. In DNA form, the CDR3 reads TGTGCCAGCAGCGATGAAACAGGTTACAATGAGCAGTTCTTC. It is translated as CASSDETGYNEQFF. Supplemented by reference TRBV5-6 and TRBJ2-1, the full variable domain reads DAGVTQSPTHLIKTRGQQVTLRCSPKSGHDTVSWYQQALGQGPQFIFQYYEEEERQRGNFPDRFSGHQFPNYSSELNVNALLLGDSALYLCASSDETGYNEQFFGPGTRLTVL.

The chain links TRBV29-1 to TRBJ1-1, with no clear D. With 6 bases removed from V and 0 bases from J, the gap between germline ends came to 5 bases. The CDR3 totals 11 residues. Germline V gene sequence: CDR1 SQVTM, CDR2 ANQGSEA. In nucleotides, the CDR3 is TGCAGCGTCATAGTGAACACTGAAGCTTTCTTT. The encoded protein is CSVIVNTEAFF.

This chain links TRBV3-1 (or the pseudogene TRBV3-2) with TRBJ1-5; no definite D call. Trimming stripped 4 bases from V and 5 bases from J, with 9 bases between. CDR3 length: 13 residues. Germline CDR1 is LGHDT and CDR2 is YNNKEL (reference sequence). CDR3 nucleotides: TGTGCCAGCAGCCGCGGCGGGGATCAGCCCCAGCATTTT. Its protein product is CASSRGGDQPQHF.

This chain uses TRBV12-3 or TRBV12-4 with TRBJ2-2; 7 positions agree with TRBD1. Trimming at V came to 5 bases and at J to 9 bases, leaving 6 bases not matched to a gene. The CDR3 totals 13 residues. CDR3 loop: CASSRETGWELFF. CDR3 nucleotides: TGTGCCAGCAGTAGGGAGACAGGGTGGGAGCTGTTTTTT.

The CDR3 spells CASSLEGNSNQPQHF. The CDR3 nucleotides read TGCGCCAGCAGCCTGGAGGGGAATAGCAATCAGCCCCAGCATTTT. V usage is TRBV5-1 and J usage is TRBJ1-5; weak D call: TRBD1 (5 bases). V was shortened by 4 bases and J by 0 bases, with 11 bases between the two germline ends. The CDR3 length is 15 residues. The V gene's germline CDR1 is SGHRS and CDR2 YFSETQ.

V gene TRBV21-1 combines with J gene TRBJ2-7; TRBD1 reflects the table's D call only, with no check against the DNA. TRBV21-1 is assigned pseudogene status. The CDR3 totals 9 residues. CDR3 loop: CASGVQGNF. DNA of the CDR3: TGTGCCAGCGGGGTGCAGGGTAACTTC.

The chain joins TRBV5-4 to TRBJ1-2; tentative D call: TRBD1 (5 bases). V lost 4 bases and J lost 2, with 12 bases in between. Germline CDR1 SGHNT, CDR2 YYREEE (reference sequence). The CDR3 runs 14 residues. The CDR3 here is CASSPPAGNYGYTF. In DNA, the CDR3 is TGTGCCAGCAGCCCACCGGCAGGGAACTATGGCTACACCTTC.

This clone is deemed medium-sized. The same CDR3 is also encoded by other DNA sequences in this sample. The CDR3: CASSRNTEAFF. DNA of the CDR3: TGTGCCAGCAGCCGTAACACTGAAGCTTTCTTT. J is TRBJ1-1 and V is TRBV28; D remains ambiguous. CDR3 length equals 11 residues. Trimming shortened V by 6 bases and J by 2 bases, and 4 bases separated the two germline ends. Germline CDR1 reads MDHEN; CDR2 reads SYDVKM. The variable domain in full, with the rest retrieved from reference TRBV28 and TRBJ1-1, is DVKVTQSSRYLVKRTGEKVFLECVQDMDHENMFWYRQDPGLGLRLIYFSYDVKMKEKGDIPEGYSVSREKKERFSLILESASTNQTSMYLCASSRNTEAFFGQGTRLTVV.

The CDR3, as DNA: TGTGCCAGCAGAACGACAGGGAAAGAGACCCAGTACTTC. Translating it yields CASRTTGKETQYF. The chain couples TRBV12-3 or TRBV12-4 to TRBJ2-5; TRBD1 agrees at 7 bases. The CDR3 has 13 amino acids. J lost 3 bases, V lost 6 bases, and 4 bases had no gene match.

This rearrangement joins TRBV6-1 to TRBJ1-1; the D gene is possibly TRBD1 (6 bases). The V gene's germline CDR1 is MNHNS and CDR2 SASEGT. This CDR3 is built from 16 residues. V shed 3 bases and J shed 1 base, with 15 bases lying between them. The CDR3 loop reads CASSESARGANTEAFF. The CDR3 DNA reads TGTGCCAGCAGTGAGTCCGCTCGGGGGGCGAACACTGAAGCTTTCTTT.